These 29 T cell receptor beta chains were all obtained from the same sample, sequenced in a study of blood T cell repertoires in COVID-19. Clones were read by immunoSEQ multiplex PCR, and TCRdb kept only the in-frame ones, dropping some. Of 200,000 to 300,000 clones listed, around 86% are singletons. The sample taken for sequencing was peripheral blood. The receptor source for this set is a woman aged 55-69 years with COVID-19, enrolled during active disease.

The V gene is TRBV11-2, the J gene TRBJ1-2; TRBD1 matches at 8 bases. CDR1 is SGHAT and CDR2 is FQNNGV in the germline V gene. CDR3 length equals 14 residues. The V gene end was trimmed by 6 bases and the J gene end by 4 bases; junction bases not matched to a gene: 7. CDR3 nucleotides: TGTGCCAGCAGTTATGACAGGGGCCCCTATGGCTACACCTTC. Protein product: CASSYDRGPYGYTF. Full variable domain (remainder filled in from reference TRBV11-2 and TRBJ1-2): EAGVAQSPRYKIIEKRQSVAFWCNPISGHATLYWYQQILGQGPKLLIQFQNNGVVDDSQLPKDRFSAERLKGVDSTLKIQPAKLEDSAVYLCASSYDRGPYGYTFGSGTRLTVV.

The V call is TRBV6-2 or TRBV6-3, the J call TRBJ1-1; maybe TRBD1 (5 bases). Trimming took off 2 bases at V and 5 bases at J, with 18 bases between the two ends. From germline, CDR1 is MNHEY and CDR2 SVGEGT. This CDR3 region has 16 residues. The CDR3 DNA reads as TGTGCCAGCAGTTACCCGACGTCCCCTCGGGGGACTGAAGCTTTCTTT. This gives the protein CASSYPTSPRGTEAFF.

As regards this clone: Other DNA variants within this sample encode the same CDR3. The chain joins TRBV3-1 (or the pseudogene TRBV3-2) to TRBJ2-3; 11 bases agree with TRBD2. Looked up from germline, CDR1 is LGHDT and CDR2 is YNNKEL (reference sequence). Trimming took 2 bases from V and 0 from J; bases not matched to a gene: 1. The CDR3 spans 16 residues. The CDR3 bases are TGTGCCAGCAGCCAAAGGACTAGCGGGAGCACAGATACGCAGTATTTT. It encodes CASSQRTSGSTDTQYF.

Only a few counts were recorded for this clone. The V call is TRBV10-2, the J call TRBJ2-7; D not certain. Trimming removed 4 bases from V and 3 bases from J, with 4 bases in between. The length of the CDR3 is 11 residues. In germline, CDR1 is WSHSY, CDR2 SAAADI. In DNA, the CDR3 is TGCGCCAGCAGTGGCTACTACGAGCAGTACTTC. It encodes CASSGYYEQYF.

This chain connects TRBV19 to TRBJ1-5; TRBD1 is a possible D gene (5 bases). This CDR3 comprises 15 residues. V lost 1 base and J 5 bases, leaving 12 bases between the germline ends. Germline CDR1 is LNHDA and CDR2 is SQIVND (reference sequence). The CDR3 DNA sequence: TGTGCCAGTAGTATAGGGGGCAGCTACTATCAGCCCCAGCATTTT. Its translation is CASSIGGSYYQPQHF.

Only a few counts were recorded for this clone. The genes are TRBV20-1 and TRBJ2-7; D remains ambiguous. V was pared by 3 bases and J by 7 bases, with 13 bases between. The germline V gene encodes CDR1 DFQATT and CDR2 SNEGSKA (reference sequence). The CDR3 totals 12 residues. CDR3 bases: TGCAGTGCTAGTCCTTCCCCAGTTGAGCAGTACTTC. Its protein is CSASPSPVEQYF.

The chain recombines TRBV5-4 with TRBJ2-5; 11 bases are a match to TRBD2. The CDR3 consists of 16 residues. Germline values: CDR1 SGHNT, CDR2 YYREEE (reference sequence). V trimming: 4 bases; J trimming: 1 base; junction bases outside the gene matches: 6. CDR3 in amino acids: CASSNPTSGAQETQYF. The CDR3 DNA reads TGTGCCAGCAGCAACCCGACTAGCGGGGCCCAAGAGACCCAGTACTTC.

The chain joins TRBV9 to TRBJ1-2; 7 bases fit TRBD1. The CDR3 is made up of 13 amino acids. V trimming: 4 bases; J trimming: 3 bases; junction bases outside the gene matches: 3. The V gene's germline CDR1 is SGDLS and CDR2 YYNGEE. As DNA, the CDR3 is TGTGCCAGCAGCCCCGGGACAGACTATGGCTACACCTTC. Its translation is CASSPGTDYGYTF.

V usage is TRBV28 and J usage is TRBJ1-5, with D possibly being TRBD1 (5 bases). Trimming left V 4 bases short and J 7 bases short, with 5 bases between. This CDR3 has 11 amino acids. The V gene's germline CDR1 is MDHEN and CDR2 SYDVKM. The CDR3 DNA sequence: TGTGCCAGCAGTTGGGGCCAGCCCCAGCATTTT. Translation gives CASSWGQPQHF.

This chain links TRBV6-5 with TRBJ2-3; 7 bases map to TRBD2. Germline CDR1 MNHEY, CDR2 SVGAGI. After removal of 5 bases from V and 2 bases from J, the junction contained 7 bases not matched to a gene. This CDR3 comprises 15 residues. The CDR3 bases are TGTGCCAGCAGTCGGGGGGACTATTACACAGATACGCAGTATTTT. This codes for CASSRGDYYTDTQYF.

The rearrangement joins TRBV28 to TRBJ1-2; D gene uncertain. CDR3 length equals 14 residues. Germline-derived CDR1 and CDR2 are MDHEN and SYDVKM. V lost 4 bases, J lost 6 bases, and 15 bases lay in between. CDR3 amino acids: CASSSSTFLHGYTF. The CDR3 DNA reads as TGTGCCAGCAGTTCCTCGACATTTCTTCATGGCTACACCTTC.

V usage is TRBV6-5 and J usage is TRBJ2-7; 7 bases are shared with TRBD1. The germline gives CDR1 MNHEY, CDR2 SVGAGI. Trimming at V came to 6 bases and at J to 4 bases, leaving 9 bases not matched to a gene. This CDR3 has 14 amino acids. The CDR3 loop reads CASSQQGFRYEQYF. The CDR3, as DNA: TGTGCCAGCAGCCAACAGGGGTTCAGATACGAGCAGTACTTC.

Note on this clone: Compared with germline, one end of the junction differs, possibly owing to a read error. J is TRBJ2-7 and V is TRBV3-1 (or the pseudogene TRBV3-2); D gene uncertain. Germline V gives CDR1 LGHDT, CDR2 YNNKEL (reference sequence). This CDR3 has 12 residues. The CDR3 protein is CASSLDRSAQRF. The DNA of the CDR3 is TGTGCCAGCAGCCTTGATAGGTCGGCGCAGCGCTTC.

The V gene is TRBV28, the J gene TRBJ1-5, with D unresolved. V dropped 5 bases and J dropped 5 bases, with 7 bases sitting between them. The germline CDR1 and CDR2 sequences are MDHEN and SYDVKM. CDR3 length: 12 residues. The CDR3 protein is CASSPPHQPQHF. DNA of the CDR3: TGTGCCAGCAGTCCTCCCCATCAGCCCCAGCATTTT.

This chain joins TRBV13 and TRBJ2-7; 8 bases map to TRBD2. CDR3 length equals 15 residues. The J segment lost 1 base and the V segment lost 4 bases, leaving 6 bases of the junction unmatched. Germline-derived CDR1 and CDR2 are PRHDT and FYEKMQ (reference sequence). In DNA, the CDR3 is TGTGCCAGCAGCTCGATTAGCGGGGTATCCTACGAGCAGTACTTC. This sequence encodes CASSSISGVSYEQYF.

The chain joins TRBV6-2 or TRBV6-3 to TRBJ1-2, with 7 bases fitting TRBD1. The germline gives CDR1 MNHEY, CDR2 SVGEGT. V shed 2 bases and J 3 bases; nucleotides not matched to a gene: 3. This CDR3 region has 14 residues. The chain's CDR3 is CASSYRGRDYGYTF. The CDR3 DNA sequence: TGTGCCAGCAGTTACAGGGGGCGCGACTATGGCTACACCTTC.

This clone has a single count. This sequence joins TRBV2 and TRBJ2-3, with 13 positions matching TRBD2. The CDR3 runs 16 residues. With V trimmed by 6 bases and J by 5 bases, 8 bases remained unmatched. Germline CDR1 SNHLY, CDR2 FYNNEI. In DNA form, the CDR3 reads TGTGCCAGCAGCAAGGGACTAGCGGGACATAGAGATACGCAGTATTTT. The encoded protein is CASSKGLAGHRDTQYF.

The chain combines TRBV29-1 with TRBJ1-1; D possibly corresponds to TRBD1 (5 bases). This CDR3 contains 13 residues. Germline V gene lookup returns CDR1 SQVTM and CDR2 ANQGSEA. V was cut by 4 bases and J by 6 bases, with 15 bases left in between. Here the CDR3 reads CSVALNRNAEAFF. Here the CDR3 DNA reads TGCAGCGTTGCTCTTAACAGGAATGCTGAAGCTTTCTTT.

J is TRBJ1-6 and V is TRBV28; 10 bases align to TRBD1. V shed 4 bases and J 7 bases; nucleotides not matched to a gene: 4. Germline lookup yields CDR1 MDHEN and CDR2 SYDVKM. The CDR3 is made up of 15 amino acids. The CDR3, as DNA: TGTGCCAGCAGTTGGGACAGGGGTCGAAATTCACCCCTCCACTTT. Translated: CASSWDRGRNSPLHF.

The chain combines TRBV6-6 with TRBJ1-1; D remains unclear. The CDR3 has 14 residues. Trimming cost V 2 bases and J 1 base, with 8 bases left between them. CDR1 and CDR2 from the germline V gene are MNHNY and SVGAGI (reference sequence). The CDR3 sequence: CASSYGRGNTEAFF. The CDR3 DNA reads TGTGCCAGCAGTTACGGCCGGGGGAACACTGAAGCTTTCTTT.

The chain combines TRBV27 with TRBJ1-2; D is uncertain. V lost 5 bases and J 8 bases, leaving 18 bases between the germline ends. In germline, CDR1 is MNHEY, CDR2 SMNVEV (reference sequence). This CDR3 has 14 amino acids. The CDR3 here is CASSPRGPTRGYTF. The CDR3, as DNA: TGTGCCAGCAGTCCTCGGGGTCCGACAAGGGGCTACACCTTC.

This chain links TRBV7-7 with TRBJ2-5; possible D gene TRBD2, 6 bases. This CDR3 spans 15 amino acids. The V gene lost 0 bases and the J gene lost 1 base, with 9 bases spanning the gap. CDR1 and CDR2 (germline): SSHAT, FNYEAQ (reference sequence). This CDR3 reads CASSLARLGQETQYF. In nucleotides, the CDR3 is TGTGCCAGCAGCTTAGCGCGACTAGGCCAAGAGACCCAGTACTTC.

The V gene is TRBV6-5, the J gene TRBJ2-7, with D perhaps matching TRBD1 (5 bases). The CDR3 extends over 15 amino acids. From germline, CDR1 is MNHEY and CDR2 SVGAGI. Deletions cut 7 bases from V and 0 bases from J, with 16 bases between. Here the CDR3 DNA reads TGTGCCAGCATCCGCCCGGCACAGGCCTCCTACGAGCAGTACTTC. As protein: CASIRPAQASYEQYF.

The chain recombines TRBV19 with TRBJ1-1, with D possibly matching TRBD1 (5 bases). The CDR3 runs to 13 residues. Deletions cut 7 bases from V and 2 bases from J, with 11 bases between. Per the germline V gene, CDR1 is LNHDA and CDR2 is SQIVND (reference sequence). The CDR3 region is CASTAGINTEAFF. The DNA for the CDR3 is TGTGCCAGTACGGCAGGGATCAACACTGAAGCTTTCTTT.

V gene TRBV28 combines with J gene TRBJ2-7, with 12 bases lining up with TRBD2. CDR1 is MDHEN, CDR2 SYDVKM, per germline. V was clipped by 6 bases and J by 0 bases; unmatched bases: 9. There are 17 residues in the CDR3. The CDR3 loop reads CASRRLAGDLVSYEQYF. The CDR3 DNA is TGTGCCAGCAGGAGACTAGCGGGAGATCTGGTCTCCTACGAGCAGTACTTC.

The J gene is TRBJ1-4, the V gene TRBV6-6; 11 nucleotides agree with TRBD1. Losses at the gene ends were 2 bases for V and 10 bases for J; bases not matched to a gene: 6. Germline CDR1 and CDR2: MNHNY and SVGAGI (reference sequence). This CDR3 has 15 residues. Here the CDR3 reads CASSYAGTGGAKLFF. In nucleotides, the CDR3 is TGTGCCAGCAGTTACGCCGGGACAGGGGGGGCAAAACTGTTTTTT.

The V call is TRBV11-2, the J call TRBJ2-3; 7 bases map to TRBD1. V lost 0 bases and J lost 4; bases outside the gene matches: 4. CDR1 SGHAT and CDR2 FQNNGV come from the germline V gene. The CDR3 loop spans 15 amino acids. CDR3: CASSLELGGPDTQYF. CDR3 in DNA: TGTGCCAGCAGCTTAGAACTAGGGGGCCCAGATACGCAGTATTTT.

The V gene is TRBV5-4, the J gene TRBJ2-7; D call uncertain. The CDR3 loop spans 12 amino acids. The germline gives CDR1 SGHNT, CDR2 YYREEE (reference sequence). The V gene lost 1 base and the J gene lost 6 bases, with 8 bases spanning the gap. The CDR3 is CASSLYSGEQYF. CDR3 DNA sequence: TGTGCCAGCAGCTTGTATTCAGGCGAGCAGTACTTC.

Note on this clone: A junction end diverges from the germline sequence, so it may reflect a read error. V is TRBV10-3 and J is TRBJ1-1; D gene unclear. The CDR3 runs 13 residues. CDR1 ENHRY and CDR2 SYGVKD come from the germline V gene. The CDR3 loop is CATSNQANTEAFF. CDR3 sequence (DNA): TGTGCCACCAGTAATCAGGCAAACACTGAAGCTTTCTTT.